The TCR beta chain under discussion was sequenced for a study of blood T cell repertoires in COVID-19. Across the whole study: COVID-19 samples from acute and convalescent phases originated in the United States, Italy and Spain. T cells, B-cell-depleted T cells, or PBMCs supplied cDNA or gDNA.

Original analysis: Nucleated cell number was recorded as an estimate derived from reference gene primer amplification. The data were produced by immunoSEQ multiplex PCR, yet TCRdb's version contains in-frame clones alone and is incomplete. V, J and clone size were drawn from that table, and D and trimming were deduced from the DNA. The table lists under 250,000 clones, roughly three quarters of them singletons. The Seattle site enrolled patients during active infection and followed them longitudinally. In its sample, this clone was seen a few times. CDR3 length: 17 amino acids. Deletions cut 4 bases from V and 0 bases from J, with 16 bases between. Germline V gives CDR1 MGHDK, CDR2 SYGVNS.

The chain has TRBV25-1 and TRBJ1-5, with D possibly matching TRBD1 (5 bases). Material: peripheral blood. The clonotype was recovered from a woman between 35 and 50 years old with COVID-19, enrolled during active disease. As DNA, the CDR3 is TGTGCCAGCAGTGGGACCGACACCGGGGGTAGCAATCAGCCCCAGCATTTT. This encodes CASSGTDTGGSNQPQHF.